What follows describes a single TCR beta chain. Its antigen is as yet unknown. This record comes from a study of T cell responses to AZD1222 COVID-19 vaccine. Broader study findings: Vaccine-associated CD4 TCRs spanned spike, dominant at 160-218 and 743-854.

V gave up 0 bases and J gave up 10 bases, with 13 bases separating them. Germline V lookup: CDR1 SGHRS, CDR2 YFSETQ. The CDR3 contains 14 residues. Measured with immunoSEQ multiplex PCR; TCRdb has only the in-frame clones, and not every one. Of some 130,000 clones in the sample, around 90% are singletons; the top ten hold 1.5% to 2%. This rearrangement joins TRBV5-1 to TRBJ1-4, with D possibly being TRBD1 (5 bases). The source material was peripheral blood, sampled on day 0 of AZD1222 vaccination. This receptor was obtained from an adult in good health. CDR3 coding DNA: TGCGCCAGCAGCTTGGAACAGAACGGGGGAAAACTGTTTTTT. Amino acid sequence: CASSLEQNGGKLFF.